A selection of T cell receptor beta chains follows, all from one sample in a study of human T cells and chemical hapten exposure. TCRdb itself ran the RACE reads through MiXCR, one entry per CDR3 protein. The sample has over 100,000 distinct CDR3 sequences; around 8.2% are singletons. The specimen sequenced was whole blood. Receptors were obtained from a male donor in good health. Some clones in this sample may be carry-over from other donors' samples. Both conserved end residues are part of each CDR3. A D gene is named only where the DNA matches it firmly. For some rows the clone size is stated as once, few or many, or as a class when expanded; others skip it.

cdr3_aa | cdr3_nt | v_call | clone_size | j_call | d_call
CASSEWVGGTDTQYF | TGTGCCAGCAGTGAATGGGTAGGGGGCACAGATACGCAGTATTTT | TRBV6-1 | NA | TRBJ2-3 | NA
CATSREGETQYF | TGTGCCACCAGCAGAGAAGGGGAGACCCAGTACTTC | TRBV15 | NA | TRBJ2-5 | NA
CASSSRDPRTSGRDLGYEQYF | TGTGCCAGCAGCTCCCGAGATCCCCGGACTAGCGGGAGGGACCTGGGGTACGAGCAGTACTTC | TRBV7-2 | few | TRBJ2-7 | TRBD2
CSAQESNEKLFF | TGCAGCGCTCAGGAGTCTAATGAAAAACTGTTTTTT | TRBV29-1 | NA | TRBJ1-4 | NA
CASSSVGTPLGTGELFF | TGTGCCAGCAGTTCAGTCGGGACACCTCTGGGGACCGGGGAGCTGTTTTTT | TRBV27 | NA | TRBJ2-2 | NA
CASSLTDEAFF | TGTGCCAGCAGCTTGACGGATGAAGCTTTCTTT | TRBV5-6 | many | TRBJ1-1 | NA
CASSRNLGQGNSPLHF | TGTGCCAGCAGCCGCAACCTGGGACAGGGAAATTCACCCCTCCACTTT | TRBV3-1 | few | TRBJ1-6 | TRBD1
CSVERGETYEQYF | TGCAGCGTTGAGCGGGGCGAGACCTACGAGCAGTACTTC | TRBV29-1 | many | TRBJ2-7 | NA
CSVVAGGPNSYNEQFF | TGCAGCGTTGTAGCGGGAGGACCTAACTCCTACAATGAGCAGTTCTTC | TRBV29-1 | NA | TRBJ2-1 | TRBD2
CASSLRGARWAF | TGTGCCAGCAGTTTACGCGGGGCCCGATGGGCCTTC | TRBV12-3/TRBV12-4 | NA | TRBJ1-2 | NA
CASSLEPDTEAFF | TGTGCCAGCAGCTTAGAGCCGGACACTGAAGCTTTCTTT | TRBV7-9 | many | TRBJ1-1 | NA
CSATGQGWSNEKLFF | TGCAGTGCCACTGGACAGGGGTGGTCTAATGAAAAACTGTTTTTT | TRBV20-1 | few | TRBJ1-4 | TRBD1
CASSLSGRAGELFF | TGTGCCAGCAGCTTAAGCGGGAGGGCCGGGGAGCTGTTTTTT | TRBV3-1 | many | TRBJ2-2 | TRBD2